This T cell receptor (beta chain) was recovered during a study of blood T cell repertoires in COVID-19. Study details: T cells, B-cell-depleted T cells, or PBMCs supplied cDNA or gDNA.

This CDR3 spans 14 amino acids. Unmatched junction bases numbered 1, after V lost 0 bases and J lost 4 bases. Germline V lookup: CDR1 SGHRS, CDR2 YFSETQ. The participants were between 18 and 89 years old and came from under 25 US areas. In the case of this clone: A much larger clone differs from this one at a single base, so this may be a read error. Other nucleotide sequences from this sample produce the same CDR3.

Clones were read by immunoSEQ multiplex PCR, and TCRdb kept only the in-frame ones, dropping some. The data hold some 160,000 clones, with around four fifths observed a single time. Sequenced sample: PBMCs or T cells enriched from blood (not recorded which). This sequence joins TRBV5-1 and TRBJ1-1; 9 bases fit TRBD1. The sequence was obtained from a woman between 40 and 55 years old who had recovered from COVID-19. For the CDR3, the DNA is TGCGCCAGCAGCTTGGGACAGGGGGTCACTGAAGCTTTCTTT. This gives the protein CASSLGQGVTEAFF.